This passage covers 28 T cell receptor beta chains from one sample sequenced in a study of T cells in Graves' hyperthyroidism and ophthalmopathy. Amplified TCR beta CDR3 regions came from RNA transcripts. First-round RT-PCR targeting the TCR CDR3 was performed with the HTBI primer set. TCRdb called the multiplex PCR reads again in MiXCR, with one record for every CDR3 protein. The profile covers roughly 400,000 distinct CDR3 sequences, with approximately 15% appearing a single time and about 27% taken by the ten largest. Sequenced material: blood. These receptors came from a woman between 18 and 30 years old with Graves' hyperthyroidism that later progressed to Graves' ophthalmopathy.

This chain uses TRBV29-1 with TRBJ1-2; no firm D call. Germline CDR1 and CDR2: SQVTM and ANQGSEA. Trimming stripped 6 bases from V and 2 bases from J, with 16 bases between. This CDR3 has 14 residues. CDR3 nucleotides: TGCAGCGTCCGTCGGTTGGGGTGGAACTATGGCTACACCTTC. Encoded protein: CSVRRLGWNYGYTF.

Details on this clonotype: The conserved phenylalanine or tryptophan is not found at the CDR3 terminus, so this likely reflects a read error. The chain couples TRBV11-2 to TRBJ1-2; TRBD1 matches 8 bases. Germline lookup yields CDR1 SGHAT and CDR2 FQNNGV. The CDR3 extends over 13 amino acids. Trimming cost V 5 bases and J 4 bases; bases outside gene matches: 3. The CDR3 DNA reads TGTGCCAGCAGCCCACAGGGGGGCTATGGCTACACCCTC. Amino acids: CASSPQGGYGYTL.

This clonotype was found many times. The V and J genes are TRBV7-9 and TRBJ2-5; TRBD1 matches 9 bases. CDR1 is SEHNR and CDR2 is FQNEAQ in the germline V gene (reference sequence). J lost 5 bases, V lost 5 bases, and 9 bases had no gene match. The CDR3 sequence is 15 residues long. The CDR3: CASSPGTGWLETQYF. CDR3 nucleotides: TGTGCCAGCAGCCCAGGGACAGGGTGGCTGGAGACCCAGTACTTC.

The chain is built from TRBV19 and TRBJ2-1; D is uncertain. Germline V gene sequence: CDR1 LNHDA, CDR2 SQIVND (reference sequence). Trimming cost V 3 bases and J 0 bases, with 9 bases left between them. CDR3 length: 15 residues. The CDR3 coding sequence is TGTGCCAGTAGTATTTACGCCCTCTCCTACAATGAGCAGTTCTTC. It encodes CASSIYALSYNEQFF.

In this sample, this clonotype turned up a few times. The V gene is TRBV7-9, the J gene TRBJ1-2; D is perhaps TRBD1 (6 bases). V was trimmed by 5 bases and J by 4 bases, leaving 11 bases between them. The germline V gene has CDR1 SEHNR and CDR2 FQNEAQ (reference sequence). This CDR3 is 13 amino acids long. CDR3 sequence: CASSLLGGYGYTF. As DNA, the CDR3 is TGTGCCAGCAGCCTACTAGGGGGCTATGGCTACACCTTC.

This clonotype was observed many times. The rearrangement joins TRBV28 to TRBJ2-2; D not certain. Germline CDR1 is MDHEN and CDR2 is SYDVKM. The V end was cut by 3 bases, the J end by 5 bases, with 7 bases between. This CDR3 has 13 residues. The CDR3 sequence is CASSLVGTGELFF. DNA for the CDR3: TGTGCCAGCAGTTTGGTGGGAACCGGGGAGCTGTTTTTT.

Ten or more counts support this clonotype. The gene calls are TRBV27 and TRBJ2-7, with 7 nucleotides matching TRBD1. V was pared by 9 bases and J by 2 bases, with 4 bases of the junction left unmatched. The CDR3 loop spans 12 amino acids. Germline lookup yields CDR1 MNHEY and CDR2 SMNVEV (reference sequence). CDR3 nucleotide sequence: TGTGCCAGTTGGGACAGAGCCTACGAGCAGTACTTC. Its protein product is CASWDRAYEQYF.

This clonotype was picked up many times. This chain joins TRBV2 and TRBJ2-5; maybe TRBD1 (6 bases). V was pared by 3 bases and J by 5 bases, with 13 bases between. This CDR3 is 14 amino acids long. Germline V gene data show CDR1 as SNHLY and CDR2 as FYNNEI. The CDR3 nucleotides read TGTGCCAGCAGTGATAGGGGGTTTCTGGAGACCCAGTACTTC. It is translated as CASSDRGFLETQYF.

This clonotype was picked up many times. Written as DNA, the CDR3 is TGTGCCAGCAGTTTAGGCAGGGTTAGCAATCAGCCCCAGCATTTT. This encodes CASSLGRVSNQPQHF. The J gene is TRBJ1-5, the V gene TRBV28, with D perhaps TRBD1 (5 bases). V dropped 2 bases and J dropped 0 bases, with 8 bases sitting between them. This CDR3 spans 15 amino acids. Germline V gene lookup returns CDR1 MDHEN and CDR2 SYDVKM.

This clonotype is a singleton in its sample. The chain uses TRBV4-3 and TRBJ2-1; 10 nucleotides match TRBD2. The CDR3 extends over 16 amino acids. The germline CDR1 and CDR2 sequences are LGHNA and YSLEER. With V trimmed by 4 bases and J by 0 bases, 3 bases remained unmatched. The DNA for the CDR3 is TGCGCCAGCAGCCGGGCTAGCGGGAGCTCCTACAATGAGCAGTTCTTC. It yields the protein CASSRASGSSYNEQFF.

This clonotype was observed many times. V usage is TRBV7-6 and J usage is TRBJ1-2, with unresolved D. The V and J ends lost 5 bases and 1 base respectively, with 20 bases between them. Germline lookup yields CDR1 SGHVS and CDR2 FNYEAQ. The CDR3 spans 17 residues. DNA of the CDR3: TGTGCCAGCAGCCCCGAGGTCCAGGTTCAATTTAACTATGGCTACACCTTC. Translated: CASSPEVQVQFNYGYTF.

This clonotype appeared many times. This chain connects TRBV5-5 to TRBJ1-1; 11 positions agree with TRBD1. Per the germline V gene, CDR1 is SGHKS and CDR2 is YYEKEE (reference sequence). Unmatched junction bases numbered 2, after V lost 2 bases and J lost 5 bases. This CDR3 region has 14 residues. The CDR3 spells CASSFGTGGTEAFF. Here the CDR3 DNA reads TGTGCCAGCAGCTTTGGGACAGGGGGGACTGAAGCTTTCTTT.

This clonotype was seen a handful of times. The rearrangement joins TRBV27 to TRBJ2-3, with 9 bases fitting TRBD2. CDR3 length: 17 amino acids. J gave up 2 bases and V 1 base, and 7 bases lay outside the gene matches. From germline, CDR1 is MNHEY and CDR2 SMNVEV (reference sequence). In DNA, the CDR3 is TGTGCCAGCAGTTTATATAGCGGGAGTGGATACACAGATACGCAGTATTTT. Protein product: CASSLYSGSGYTDTQYF.

This clonotype was recorded at least ten times. This sequence joins TRBV7-9 and TRBJ1-2; the D is unclear. CDR1 is SEHNR and CDR2 is FQNEAQ in the germline V gene (reference sequence). V was trimmed by 0 bases and J by 5 bases, leaving 10 bases between them. The CDR3 totals 14 residues. The CDR3 region has the DNA TGTGCCAGCAGCTTAGCATGGACGCAGTATGGCTACACCTTC. Translated: CASSLAWTQYGYTF.

This clonotype was seen many times. This chain's CDR3 is CASSYLGAEPYNEQFF. The CDR3 nucleotides read TGTGCCAGCAGCTACCTCGGGGCGGAACCCTACAATGAGCAGTTCTTC. The chain joins TRBV6-1 to TRBJ2-1, with D possibly called TRBD1 or TRBD2 (5 bases each). Germline V CDR1 and CDR2: MNHNS, SASEGT. V shed 6 bases and J shed 2 bases, with 17 bases lying between them. The CDR3 totals 16 residues.

This clonotype came up many times. The chain has TRBV11-2 and TRBJ2-1; 13 bases line up with TRBD2. Germline V gene lookup returns CDR1 SGHAT and CDR2 FQNNGV. After removal of 2 bases from V and 7 bases from J, the junction contained 2 bases not matched to a gene. The CDR3 is 15 amino acids. CDR3 loop: CASSLWTSGRNEQFF. The CDR3 nucleotides read TGTGCCAGCAGCTTATGGACTAGCGGGAGAAATGAGCAGTTCTTC.

This clonotype was observed a handful of times. The chain uses TRBV7-8 and TRBJ2-3; a weak D match, TRBD1 (6 bases). Germline V CDR1 and CDR2: SGHVS, FQNEAQ. The CDR3 runs to 14 residues. V lost 7 bases to trimming and J lost 0 bases, with 11 bases between them. The CDR3 reads CASTSGESTDTQYF. In DNA, the CDR3 is TGTGCCAGCACCTCAGGGGAGAGCACAGATACGCAGTATTTT.

This clonotype was seen at least ten times. The V gene is TRBV7-9, the J gene TRBJ2-5, with TRBD1 matching 11 bases. This CDR3 comprises 16 residues. Trimming cost V 5 bases and J 4 bases; bases outside gene matches: 9. Germline V gene sequence: CDR1 SEHNR, CDR2 FQNEAQ (reference sequence). The CDR3 loop is CASSLVGQGAGETQYF. The CDR3 bases are TGTGCCAGCAGCCTGGTAGGACAGGGGGCCGGAGAGACCCAGTACTTC.

The table lists this clonotype with many counts. The chain links TRBV20-1 to TRBJ1-1, with no clear D. The CDR3 has 10 residues. Trimming took 3 bases from V and 7 from J, leaving 6 bases between them. Germline V gene data show CDR1 as DFQATT and CDR2 as SNEGSKA (reference sequence). The DNA for the CDR3 is TGCAGTGCTAGCGAGATTGAAGCTTTCTTT. It specifies CSASEIEAFF.

The sample holds a few counts of this clonotype. This chain links TRBV4-1 with TRBJ2-5; 10 nucleotides agree with TRBD1. This CDR3 is 15 amino acids long. Germline CDR1 MGHRA, CDR2 YSYEKL. The V gene end was trimmed by 2 bases and the J gene end by 5 bases; junction bases not matched to a gene: 5. The CDR3 nucleotides are TGCGCCAGCAGCCAAAGACAGGGGGCATTTGAGACCCAGTACTTC. Protein sequence: CASSQRQGAFETQYF.

This clonotype was recorded once. The chain carries TRBV20-1 and TRBJ2-2; 13 bases align to TRBD2. From germline, CDR1 is DFQATT and CDR2 SNEGSKA (reference sequence). The J segment lost 4 bases and the V segment lost 1 base, leaving 6 bases of the junction unmatched. The CDR3 runs 17 residues. CDR3 coding DNA: TGCAGTGCTAGAGGAGGACTAGCGGGAGATGGCACCGGGGAGCTGTTTTTT. Its protein product is CSARGGLAGDGTGELFF.

This clonotype occurred many times. The chain couples TRBV4-3 to TRBJ2-1; 7 bases match TRBD1. Germline V lookup: CDR1 LGHNA, CDR2 YSLEER. CDR3 length: 14 amino acids. J gave up 8 bases and V 0 bases, and 4 bases lay outside the gene matches. Here the CDR3 reads CASSQDRGGHEQFF. The CDR3 DNA reads TGCGCCAGCAGCCAAGATCGAGGGGGCCATGAGCAGTTCTTC.

The rearrangement links TRBV24-1 to TRBJ2-7; D not resolved. Trimming took off 3 bases at V and 2 bases at J, with 7 bases between the two ends. Germline lookup yields CDR1 KGHDR and CDR2 SFDVKD. CDR3 length equals 13 residues. The CDR3 sequence is CATSDSQTYEQYF. DNA for the CDR3: TGTGCCACCAGTGATAGTCAGACCTACGAGCAGTACTTC.

The CDR3 DNA reads as TGCAGTGCTGGGGGGGCTAGCGGTTCTGGGGCCAACGTCCTGACTTTC. Amino acids: CSAGGASGSGANVLTF. The chain employs TRBV20-1 and TRBJ2-6; possible D gene TRBD2, 7 bases. The CDR3 contains 16 residues. The V end lost 5 bases, the J end lost 1 base, and 15 bases lay between the germline ends. Germline loops: CDR1 DFQATT, CDR2 SNEGSKA (reference sequence).

The V call is TRBV4-1, the J call TRBJ2-7; 8 bases agree with TRBD1. Trimming cost V 1 base and J 1 base; bases outside gene matches: 3. CDR3 length: 15 amino acids. Germline V lookup: CDR1 MGHRA, CDR2 YSYEKL. The CDR3 bases are TGCGCCAGCAGCCAAGGGCAGGGGGCATCCTACGAGCAGTACTTC. This encodes CASSQGQGASYEQYF.

The chain uses TRBV5-4 and TRBJ2-7; maybe TRBD2 (7 bases). In germline, CDR1 is SGHNT, CDR2 YYREEE (reference sequence). V gave up 4 bases and J gave up 6 bases, with 23 bases separating them. This CDR3 has 16 amino acids. The CDR3 reads CASSPAPGGLQSEQYF. CDR3 coding DNA: TGTGCCAGCAGCCCAGCTCCCGGGGGGCTTCAATCCGAGCAGTACTTC. Supplemented by reference TRBV5-4 and TRBJ2-7, the full variable domain reads ETGVTQSPTHLIKTRGQQVTLRCSSQSGHNTVSWYQQALGQGPQFIFQYYREEENGRGNFPPRFSGLQFPNYSSELNVNALELDDSALYLCASSPAPGGLQSEQYFGPGTRLTVT.

Many counts were recorded for this clonotype. The DNA of the CDR3 is TGTGCCAGCAGGTGGGGTAGCGGGAGTGTCAACGAGCAGTACTTC. It yields the protein CASRWGSGSVNEQYF. The chain carries TRBV5-5 and TRBJ2-7; 9 positions agree with TRBD2. Trimming at V came to 5 bases and at J to 5 bases, leaving 11 bases not matched to a gene. CDR1 is SGHKS, CDR2 YYEKEE, per germline (reference sequence). The CDR3 is 15 residues long.

This clonotype has a single count. This chain joins TRBV6-5 and TRBJ1-5; D possibly corresponds to TRBD1 (5 bases). This CDR3 contains 19 residues. Per germline, CDR1 MNHEY and CDR2 SVGAGI. The germline V and J ends were trimmed by 3 bases and 3 bases, with 24 bases remaining between them. The CDR3 spells CASSYSPLQGFGANQPQHF. CDR3 sequence (DNA): TGTGCCAGCAGTTATTCTCCACTTCAGGGTTTTGGGGCCAATCAGCCCCAGCATTTT.